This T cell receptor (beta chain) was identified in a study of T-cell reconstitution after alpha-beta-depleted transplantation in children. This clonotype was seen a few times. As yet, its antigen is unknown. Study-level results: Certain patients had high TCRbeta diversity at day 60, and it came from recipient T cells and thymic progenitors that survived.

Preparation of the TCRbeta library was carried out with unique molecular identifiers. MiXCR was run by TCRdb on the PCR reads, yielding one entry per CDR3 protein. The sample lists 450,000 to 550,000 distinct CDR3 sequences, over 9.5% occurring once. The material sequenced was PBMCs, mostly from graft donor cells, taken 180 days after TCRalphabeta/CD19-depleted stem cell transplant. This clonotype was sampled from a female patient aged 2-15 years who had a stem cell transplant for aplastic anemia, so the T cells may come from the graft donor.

CDR3 sequence (DNA): TGCGCCAGCAGCTTGTGGGGGGGAGCAGGATTAAACACTGAAGCTTTCTTT. Its translation is CASSLWGGAGLNTEAFF. The rearrangement joins TRBV5-1 to TRBJ1-1; D possibly corresponds to TRBD1 (5 bases). Trimming pared 1 base from V and 2 bases from J, leaving 18 bases between. The CDR3 spans 17 residues. CDR1 and CDR2 from the germline V gene are SGHRS and YFSETQ. The complete variable domain, with remaining parts taken from reference TRBV5-1 and TRBJ1-1, reads KAGVTQTPRYLIKTRGQQVTLSCSPISGHRSVSWYQQTPGQGLQFLFEYFSETQRNKGNFPGRFSGRQFSNSRSEMNVSTLELGDSALYLCASSLWGGAGLNTEAFFGQGTRLTVV.